This is a list of T cell receptor beta chains from one sample in a study of tumor-infiltrating lymphocytes in primary liver carcinoma. TCRdb reprocessed the multiplex PCR reads via MiXCR and lists one record per CDR3 protein. The sample comprises approximately 30,000 distinct CDR3 sequences, roughly 77% of which are singletons, and about 30% rests with the top ten. Sequencing used liver tumor tissue from sampling region 3. The receptors were gathered from a woman in her twenties or thirties with primary liver carcinoma and hepatitis B virus infection. CDR3s include the opening cysteine and the closing phenylalanine or tryptophan. The D gene is left open where the match is weak. Size tells how often a clone was seen (once, few, many) or the class of an expanded clone, and some rows leave it out.

cdr3_nt cdr3_aa d_call v_call clone_size j_call
TGTGCCAGCAGCTTGGCGGTGGGACCAGCGGGGGAAGAGCAGTACTTC CASSLAVGPAGEEQYF TRBD2 TRBV11-2 - TRBJ2-7
TGTGGCAGCAGCCTATTACTAGGAGGAGCCACAGATACGCAGTATTTT CGSSLLLGGATDTQYF - TRBV7-9 - TRBJ2-3
TGCAGCGTTACCGGGATAGGTAGCTCCTACGAGCAGTACTTC CSVTGIGSSYEQYF - TRBV29-1 - TRBJ2-7
TGTGCCAGCAGCTTAAGGCCGAACGATGGCGGCTTC CASSLRPNDGGF - TRBV7-3 - TRBJ2-7
TGTGCTAGTGGGACTTGGACTATCCTTATGGATGAGCAGTTCTTC CASGTWTILMDEQFF - TRBV12-5 - TRBJ2-1
TGTGCCAGCAGCTTAAGCTCCAATGAGCAGTTCTTC CASSLSSNEQFF - TRBV11-2 many TRBJ2-1
TGTGTCAGCTACGGGAGCTCACGTTCTGAGCAGTTCTTC CVSYGSSRSEQFF - TRBV4-2 - TRBJ2-1
TGTGCCAGCAGTGAAACCCTCCCCGGGGGCGCCGCAAACAGCGGGGAGCTGTTTTTT CASSETLPGGAANSGELFF - TRBV6-1 - TRBJ2-2
TGTGCTAGCAGCCAAACTAGCGGGGGGCCCTACGATCAGTACTTC CASSQTSGGPYDQYF TRBD2 TRBV7-8 - TRBJ2-7
TGCGCCAGGAGCCAAGCTGTGACGGGGGGTCACATTAGCTATGAGCAATACTTC CARSQAVTGGHISYEQYF TRBD2 TRBV4-3 - TRBJ2-7
TGCGCCAACAGTGAACGTAACACCGGGGAGCTGTTTTTT CANSERNTGELFF - TRBV10-1 - TRBJ2-2
TGCGTCAGCAGCCAGAGTTGGGGGATTGAAGCTTTCTTT CVSSQSWGIEAFF - TRBV4-1 - TRBJ1-1
TGTGCCAGCAGCACCACGATCCTAGCGGCAAGCTCCTACAATGAGCAGATCTTC CASSTTILAASSYNEQIF TRBD2 TRBV5-4 - TRBJ2-1
TGTGCCAGCAGTGAGCGGGAGGGCACCGATACGCAGTTTTTT CASSEREGTDTQFF TRBD2 TRBV6-4 - TRBJ2-3
TGTGCCAGCAGCGACCAGGGGAATACTGAAACTTTCTTT CASSDQGNTETFF - TRBV2 - TRBJ1-1
TGTGCCAGCAGCCGACTAGCGGGGGGGGGGGGGTATGAGCAGTTCTTC CASSRLAGGGGYEQFF TRBD2 TRBV11-3 many TRBJ2-1
TGCGCCAGCAGCCAAGATCCCCGGAACAGGCTCCACGAGGAATACTTC CASSQDPRNRLHEEYF - TRBV4-1 - TRBJ2-7
TGTGCCAGCAGCCCAGGGGGCGGGGAGCTGTTTTTT CASSPGGGELFF TRBD1 TRBV7-3 many TRBJ2-2
TGTGCCAGCAACTCGGGAGGCCTCTCGTACGAGCAGCACTTC CASNSGGLSYEQHF TRBD2 TRBV7-9 - TRBJ2-7
TGTGCCAGCAGCTTTACGGGAGGGGGGGAGACCCAGTACTTC CASSFTGGGETQYF TRBD2 TRBV11-2 many TRBJ2-5
TGTGCCAGCAGCACCGACCCGGGCCTTAATGAAAAACTGTTTTTT CASSTDPGLNEKLFF - TRBV5-4 - TRBJ1-4
TGTACCAGCAGCCCAGGGACTGAAGCTTACTTT CTSSPGTEAYF - TRBV11-2 - TRBJ1-1
TGTGCCTGCAGCATCGGAACTAGCGGGGCATACAATGAGCAGTTCTTC CACSIGTSGAYNEQFF TRBD2 TRBV13 - TRBJ2-1
TGTGCCAGTAACTTGACTTGGCTGAGTGAAAAACTGTTTTTT CASNLTWLSEKLFF - TRBV5-6 - TRBJ1-4
TGTGCCAGCACATTGGACATCAGTAATTCACCCCTCCACTTT CASTLDISNSPLHF - TRBV5-5 once TRBJ1-6
TGTGCCAGCGGTTTGCTAGGAGCCAATCAGCCCCAGCATTTT CASGLLGANQPQHF - TRBV12-3/TRBV12-4 - TRBJ1-5
TGTGCCAGCAGCTTAGTTGGGACACCATCCCACGAGCAGTACTTC CASSLVGTPSHEQYF - TRBV11-3 - TRBJ2-7
TGTGCCAGCAGCCTAGGTCTGGTAGGGGGAGGGCCGAATGAGCAGTTCTTC CASSLGLVGGGPNEQFF - TRBV11-2 - TRBJ2-1
TGTGCCAGCTGTTCCACCGGGACCGCGAACCGTATGAACACTGAAGCTTTCTTT CASCSTGTANRMNTEAFF - TRBV28 - TRBJ1-1
TGCGCCAGCAGCCAAGATTACACTAATGAGCAGTTCTTC CASSQDYTNEQFF - TRBV4-1 - TRBJ2-1
TGTGCCAGCAGCTTCGAGGAGTGGCAGGGGTGGAATGAGCAGTTCTTC CASSFEEWQGWNEQFF - TRBV28 - TRBJ2-1
TGTGCCAGCAGGTTAGAAACTAGCAGGAAGCTTGAGCAGTTCTTC CASRLETSRKLEQFF - TRBV11-3 - TRBJ2-1
TGTGCCAACAGCCCTAGCGGGGGCGGTCAGACCCAGTACTTC CANSPSGGGQTQYF TRBD2 TRBV11-2 many TRBJ2-5
TGTGCCAGCATGGGGGGCCCCACGATGCAGGGGCAAGCTGGCTACACCTTC CASMGGPTMQGQAGYTF - TRBV6-5 many TRBJ1-2
TGTGCCAGCAGCCGGACTAGCGGGAGGCCCGGGGAGCTGTTTTTT CASSRTSGRPGELFF TRBD2 TRBV11-2 many TRBJ2-2
TGTGCCAGCAGTTACTCGGGGAACACTGAAGCCCTCTTT CASSYSGNTEALF - TRBV6-2/TRBV6-3 - TRBJ1-1
TGTGCCAGCTGTCGGACAGGGCGGGATCAGTCCCAGCATTTT CASCRTGRDQSQHF TRBD1 TRBV6-1 - TRBJ1-5
TGTCCCAGCAACTTAGACCCCCCGGGACAGGGGTGGGAGACCCAGTACTTC CPSNLDPPGQGWETQYF TRBD1 TRBV11-2 - TRBJ2-5